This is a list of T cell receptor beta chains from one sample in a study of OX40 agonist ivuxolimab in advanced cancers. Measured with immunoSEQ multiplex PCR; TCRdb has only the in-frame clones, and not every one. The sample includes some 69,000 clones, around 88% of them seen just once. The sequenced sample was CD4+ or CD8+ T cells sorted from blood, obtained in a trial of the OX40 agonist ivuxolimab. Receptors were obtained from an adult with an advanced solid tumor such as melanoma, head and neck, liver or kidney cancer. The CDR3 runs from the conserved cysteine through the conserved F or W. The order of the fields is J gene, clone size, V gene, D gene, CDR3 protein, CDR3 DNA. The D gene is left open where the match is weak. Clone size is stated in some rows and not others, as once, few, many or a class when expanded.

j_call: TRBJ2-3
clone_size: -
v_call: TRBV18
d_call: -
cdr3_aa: CASSPNSRTQYF
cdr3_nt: TGTGCCAGCTCACCGAACTCTCGTACGCAGTATTTT

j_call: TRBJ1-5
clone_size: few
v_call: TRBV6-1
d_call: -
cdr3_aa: CASSLEGGQNQPQHF
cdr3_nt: TGTGCCAGCAGTCTAGAGGGAGGTCAGAATCAGCCCCAGCATTTT

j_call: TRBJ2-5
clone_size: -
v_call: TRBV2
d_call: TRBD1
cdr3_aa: CASNGQGAVGETQYF
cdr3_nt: TGTGCCAGCAATGGACAGGGGGCGGTAGGGGAGACCCAGTACTTC

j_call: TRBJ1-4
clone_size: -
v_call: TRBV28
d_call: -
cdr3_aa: CASSSLNEKLFF
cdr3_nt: TGTGCCAGCAGTTCGCTTAATGAAAAACTGTTTTTT

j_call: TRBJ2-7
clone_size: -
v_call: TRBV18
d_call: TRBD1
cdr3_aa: CASSLDRGTYEQYF
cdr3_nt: TGTGCCAGCTCACTAGACAGGGGTACCTACGAGCAGTACTTC

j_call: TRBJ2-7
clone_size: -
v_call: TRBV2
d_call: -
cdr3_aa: CASSEGTFRGHEQYF
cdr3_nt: TGTGCCAGCAGTGAAGGGACTTTTCGGGGTCACGAGCAGTACTTC

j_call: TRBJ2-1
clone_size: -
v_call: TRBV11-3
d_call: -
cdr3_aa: CASSQEEGYEQFF
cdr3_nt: TGTGCCAGCAGCCAGGAGGAGGGATATGAGCAGTTCTTC

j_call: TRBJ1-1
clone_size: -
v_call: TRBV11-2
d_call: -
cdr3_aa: CASSFNSVKTEAFF
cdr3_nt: TGTGCCAGCAGCTTTAACAGTGTGAAGACTGAAGCTTTCTTT

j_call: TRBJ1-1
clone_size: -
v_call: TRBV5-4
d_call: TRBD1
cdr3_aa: CASSTPGQPNTEAFF
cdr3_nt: TGTGCCAGCAGTACTCCGGGACAGCCGAACACTGAAGCTTTCTTT

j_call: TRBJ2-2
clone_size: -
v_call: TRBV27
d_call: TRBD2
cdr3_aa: CASTKGSGGARELFF
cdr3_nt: TGTGCCAGCACCAAGGGCAGCGGGGGGGCCAGGGAGCTGTTTTTT

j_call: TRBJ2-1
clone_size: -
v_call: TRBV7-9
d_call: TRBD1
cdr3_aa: CASNFYQGESYNEQFF
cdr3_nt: TGTGCCAGCAATTTTTACCAGGGGGAATCCTACAATGAGCAGTTCTTC